This TCR beta chain was retrieved from a study of OX40 agonist ivuxolimab in advanced cancers. About the study: Enrollees could have had prior anti-PD-1, anti-PD-L1 or anti-CTLA-4 therapy, which 30% to 50% had received. Partial responses were achieved by three patients: one hepatocellular carcinoma, two cutaneous melanoma.

Sequenced by immunoSEQ multiplex PCR; TCRdb stores in-frame clones only, minus some. Of 80,000 to 90,000 clones listed, roughly 80% are singletons. There are 17 residues in the CDR3. The V and J ends lost 2 bases and 0 bases, in that order; junction bases with no gene match: 8. Germline values: CDR1 SGHDT, CDR2 YYEEEE. This clone has just one count. The source is an adult with an advanced solid tumor such as melanoma, head and neck, liver or kidney cancer. The V gene is TRBV5-6, the J gene TRBJ2-1; the match to TRBD2 covers 7 bases. The input for sequencing was CD4+ or CD8+ T cells sorted from blood, taken in a trial of the OX40 agonist ivuxolimab. CDR3 loop: CASSFRLAPSSYNEQFF. In nucleotides, the CDR3 is TGTGCCAGCAGCTTTCGACTAGCACCGAGCTCCTACAATGAGCAGTTCTTC.